This TCR beta chain was obtained from a study of blood T cell repertoires in COVID-19 (dated by TCRdb to 2018 to 2021). As for the study more broadly: Collaborator samples came from the United States, Italy and Spain and covered acute and convalescent phases of COVID-19. A de-identified subject ID, COVID-19 status, age in years and sex were almost always included in the sample metadata. Where HLA class I and class II types were available, the types were taken from metadata supplied by the sample provider, not from assay-based typing. Samples were obtained from the ongoing ImmuneRACE study (first 160 participants) and from about 1,300 subjects provided by 6 global collaborators. The dataset comprised deeply sampled blood TCRbeta repertoires from subjects exposed to, actively infected with, or recovered from COVID-19. The prospective study material was composed of cDNA or gDNA derived from T cells, B-cell-depleted T cells, or PBMCs. The repertoires were released in a freely available public database intended as a resource for research on the immune response to SARS-CoV-2.

CDR1 SGHTA and CDR2 FQGTGA were looked up in the germline V gene. The CDR3, cysteine through phenylalanine, is 17 amino acids long. Just the 51-base CDR3 DNA is kept, in frame starting at base 1. V sheds 5 bases and J sheds 0 bases, leaving 19 bases between their ends. The collaborating institutions used their own protocols to collect whole blood in K2EDTA tubes. Collaborator samples were shipped for TCRbeta analysis as frozen whole blood, isolated PBMCs, or DNA extracted from either sample type. On this clone: The specificity of this receptor is unknown. Base qualities are not at hand, and no much larger clone is one base apart.

The immunoSEQ Assay, a bias-controlled multiplex PCR, was used to amplify TCRbeta CDR3 regions from genomic DNA. The published analysis was carried out like this. The number of nucleated cells in each sample was estimated by amplification of reference gene primers within the assay. To quantify the absolute abundance of each unique TCRbeta CDR3 rearrangement, sequence reads were collapsed and filtered. For each sample, productive Simpson clonality was calculated as the square root of Simpson's diversity index over productive rearrangements. The clones in this table, taken by TCRdb from immuneACCESS, are in-frame only. Not every clone is retained; where verified, under half of the shortfall comes from an unresolved V gene, and the cause of the rest is unknown. Clone size and the V and J calls come from that table; the DNA yielded D and trimming. Counted in this sample were roughly 270,000 clones; 65% to 90% of them appeared once. 5% to 6.5% of the sample is in the top ten clones.

Results and caveats for the whole study, not just this receptor: The quantity of clinical and demographic metadata differed by source and by participant and was supplied without curation.

Rearrangement joined TRBV7-3 to TRBJ1-1, with TRBD1 perhaps the D gene, on 6 matching bases. Specimen: peripheral blood. The TCR was taken from a middle-aged man with active or convalescent COVID-19. The CDR3 is CASSAHGRGFMNTEAFF. The bases read TGTGCCAGCAGCGCCCACGGCAGGGGATTCATGAACACTGAAGCTTTCTTT. Supplemented by the reference TRBV7-3 and TRBJ1-1 proteins around the CDR3, the complete variable domain is GAGVSQTPSNKVTEKGKYVELRCDPISGHTALYWYRQSLGQGPEFLIYFQGTGAADDSGLPNDRFFAVRPEGSVSTLKIQRTERGDSAVYLCASSAHGRGFMNTEAFFGQGTRLTVV.